The next 22 T cell receptor beta chains were all read from a single sample in a study of blood T cells in healthy people across ages. Combining a sample-barcoded 5' primer with a J-beta primer mix, a second PCR ran for 7 to 11 cycles. TCRdb processed the 5' RACE reads anew with MiXCR; each CDR3 protein has one entry. The table has 600,000 or so distinct CDR3 sequences, about 28% seen once. The sequenced sample was blood. Every receptor here comes from an elderly woman in good health.

About this clonotype: The junction does not match germline at one end; this may be a read error. V gene TRBV5-1 combines with J gene TRBJ1-2; no definite D call. Germline V gives CDR1 SGHRS, CDR2 YFSETQ. The CDR3 extends over 13 amino acids. The CDR3 here is CVSSLAGGYGYTF. CDR3 nucleotides: TGCGTCAGCAGCTTGGCGGGTGGCTATGGCTACACCTTC.

Points on this clonotype: This may stem from a read error, because a much larger clone lies one nucleotide away. The V gene is TRBV4-3, the J gene TRBJ1-5; tentatively, D is TRBD1 (6 bases). This CDR3 contains 15 residues. CDR1 LGHNA and CDR2 YSLEER come from the germline V gene. CDR3: CTSSQDSLGDQPQHF. DNA of the CDR3: TGCACCAGCAGCCAGGACAGTCTCGGCGATCAGCCCCAGCATTTT.

The chain uses TRBV7-9 and TRBJ2-7, with TRBD1 matching 8 bases. This CDR3 is built from 14 residues. Trimming removed 5 bases from V and 6 bases from J; junction bases left unmatched: 9. Per germline, CDR1 SEHNR and CDR2 FQNEAQ (reference sequence). CDR3 protein: CASSLGQGPGEQYF. In DNA, the CDR3 is TGTGCCAGCAGCCTAGGACAGGGCCCCGGCGAGCAGTACTTC.

This clonotype appeared many times. The CDR3 nucleotides are TGTGCCAGCAGCCCCGGGTGGGGCTGGGAGACCCAGTACTTC. It translates to CASSPGWGWETQYF. V usage is TRBV7-9 and J usage is TRBJ2-5; D possibly corresponds to TRBD1 (5 bases). From germline, CDR1 is SEHNR and CDR2 FQNEAQ (reference sequence). The CDR3 spans 14 residues. Between the trimmed V and J ends, which lost 5 bases and 5 bases, there was a span of 15 bases.

This clonotype was counted ten times or more. The chain employs TRBV7-2 and TRBJ2-6; tentatively, D is TRBD1 or TRBD2 (6 bases each). The germline gives CDR1 SGHTA, CDR2 FQGNSA. The CDR3 sequence is 17 residues long. The V gene lost 7 bases and the J gene lost 0 bases, with 16 bases spanning the gap. CDR3 nucleotide sequence: TGTGCCAGCACCCTAGGGGGGACCCTCTCTGGGGCCAACGTCCTGACTTTC. Amino acids: CASTLGGTLSGANVLTF.

V usage is TRBV6-2 or TRBV6-3 and J usage is TRBJ1-6; D gene ambiguous. CDR3 length equals 13 residues. V gave up 8 bases and J gave up 5 bases, with 10 bases separating them. From germline, CDR1 is MNHEY and CDR2 SVGEGT. CDR3 nucleotide sequence: TGTGCCAGCCGCCCTGGGGATAATTCACCCCTCCACTTT. This codes for CASRPGDNSPLHF.

This clonotype was recorded many times. The genes are TRBV21-1 and TRBJ2-3; TRBD1, the table's D call, was not compared with the DNA. TRBV21-1 is reported as a pseudogene. This CDR3 is built from 15 residues. CDR3: CASSKSGPRGDTQYF. In DNA, the CDR3 is TGTGCCAGCAGCAAATCAGGACCAAGGGGAGATACGCAGTATTTT.

Here the CDR3 reads CASKAGGPPGELFF. The CDR3 nucleotides read TGTGCCAGCAAGGCGGGGGGGCCGCCCGGGGAGCTGTTTTTT. The genes are TRBV28 and TRBJ2-2; 9 nucleotides line up with TRBD2. CDR1 MDHEN and CDR2 SYDVKM come from the germline V gene. There are 14 residues in the CDR3. V gave up 7 bases and J gave up 6 bases; unmatched junction bases: 6.

This clonotype was seen repeatedly, ten times or more. V is TRBV20-1 and J is TRBJ2-1, with 12 bases lining up with TRBD2. V dropped 0 bases and J dropped 7; count of bases not matched to a gene: 10. Germline V lookup: CDR1 DFQATT, CDR2 SNEGSKA (reference sequence). The CDR3 is 17 residues long. The CDR3 DNA sequence: TGCAGTGCTAGAGATACGAGACTAGCGGGGGCCGCGAATGAGCAGTTCTTC. Residues: CSARDTRLAGAANEQFF.

This clonotype was seen a handful of times. The V call is TRBV6-5, the J call TRBJ2-2, with 9 bases aligning to TRBD2. CDR1 is MNHEY, CDR2 SVGAGI, per germline. With 4 bases clipped from V and 7 bases from J, the junction kept 13 bases outside the gene matches. The CDR3 spans 17 residues. CDR3 bases: TGTGCCAGCAGTTTGTCTGGAGCGGGGGGAGCTATCGGGGAGCTGTTTTTT. Residues: CASSLSGAGGAIGELFF.

This clonotype was observed a few times. The chain links TRBV9 to TRBJ1-1, with 9 bases aligning to TRBD1. CDR1 is SGDLS and CDR2 is YYNGEE in the germline V gene. This CDR3 spans 17 amino acids. J gave up 1 base and V 0 bases, and 7 bases lay outside the gene matches. The CDR3 sequence: CASSVDPLDRGNTEAFF. The CDR3 DNA reads as TGTGCCAGCAGCGTAGACCCACTGGACAGGGGGAACACTGAAGCTTTCTTT.

In its sample, this clonotype was seen many times. The V and J genes are TRBV12-3 or TRBV12-4 and TRBJ2-4; D is perhaps TRBD2 (6 bases). V was clipped by 3 bases and J by 3 bases, with 18 bases between them. CDR3 length: 17 amino acids. The CDR3: CASSLGGRPVDKNIQYF. As DNA, the CDR3 is TGTGCCAGCAGTTTGGGGGGACGTCCGGTTGACAAAAACATTCAGTACTTC.

Many counts were recorded for this clonotype. V is TRBV6-2 or TRBV6-3 and J is TRBJ2-1; D perhaps matches TRBD2 (6 bases). CDR1 is MNHEY, CDR2 SVGEGT, per germline. V lost 6 bases and J lost 2, with 17 bases in between. This CDR3 has 16 amino acids. The CDR3 DNA follows: TGTGCCAGCAGCTCCCCCCAGGCGGGGCCCTACAATGAGCAGTTCTTC. As protein: CASSSPQAGPYNEQFF.

This clonotype occurred a few times. A junction boundary mismatches the germline segment, possibly from a read error. This chain joins TRBV5-6 and TRBJ1-2; a possible D gene is TRBD1 (6 bases). Germline CDR1 and CDR2: SGHDT and YYEEEE. The CDR3 runs to 14 residues. The CDR3 sequence is CASNVGQANDGYTF. CDR3 bases: TGTGCCAGCAATGTGGGACAAGCTAACGATGGCTACACCTTC.

This clonotype occurred many times. V usage is TRBV28 and J usage is TRBJ2-7; TRBD1 agrees at 7 bases. The CDR3 sequence is 14 residues long. J gave up 2 bases and V 8 bases, and 9 bases lay outside the gene matches. Germline V gives CDR1 MDHEN, CDR2 SYDVKM. In nucleotides, the CDR3 is TGTGCCAGCGCCTGGGGGACAGCGACCTACGAGCAGTACTTC. As protein: CASAWGTATYEQYF. The whole variable domain, filled in from reference TRBV28 and TRBJ2-7, reads DVKVTQSSRYLVKRTGEKVFLECVQDMDHENMFWYRQDPGLGLRLIYFSYDVKMKEKGDIPEGYSVSREKKERFSLILESASTNQTSMYLCASAWGTATYEQYFGPGTRLTVT.

This clonotype has just a few counts. The genes are TRBV27 and TRBJ1-1, with D tentatively TRBD1 (5 bases). CDR1 and CDR2 from the germline V gene are MNHEY and SMNVEV (reference sequence). The CDR3 is made up of 12 amino acids. Trimming removed 5 bases at V and 8 bases at J, with 12 bases between. Here the CDR3 DNA reads TGTGCCAGCAGTGACGGGGCCTCAGAAGCTTTCTTT. Protein: CASSDGASEAFF.

This clonotype was counted a few times. The J gene is TRBJ2-2, the V gene TRBV24-1, with D possibly TRBD1 on 6 matching bases. Germline lookup yields CDR1 KGHDR and CDR2 SFDVKD. The length of the CDR3 is 15 residues. V was clipped by 6 bases and J by 4 bases, with 14 bases between them. The chain's CDR3 is CATSNPDSRTGELFF. The CDR3 nucleotides read TGTGCCACCAGTAATCCGGACAGTCGCACCGGGGAGCTGTTTTTT.

This clonotype appeared many times. The chain combines TRBV7-2 with TRBJ1-6; 10 positions match TRBD1. Looked up from germline, CDR1 is SGHTA and CDR2 is FQGNSA. The CDR3 is 19 amino acids. V was clipped by 1 base and J by 7 bases; unmatched bases: 13. CDR3 bases: TGTGCCAGCAGCTTAGTGCCCTCGACAGGGGGCGCGCAGAATTCACCCCTCCACTTT. It yields the protein CASSLVPSTGGAQNSPLHF.

This clonotype was found many times. This chain uses TRBV13 with TRBJ2-7; D ambiguous. V was clipped by 4 bases and J by 6 bases, with 10 bases between them. The CDR3 sequence is 12 residues long. CDR1 and CDR2 from the germline V gene are PRHDT and FYEKMQ (reference sequence). The CDR3 spells CASSSRAREQYF. As DNA, the CDR3 is TGTGCCAGCAGCTCCCGAGCCCGCGAGCAGTACTTC. Using reference TRBV13 and TRBJ2-7 for the parts outside the CDR3, the full variable domain is AAGVIQSPRHLIKEKRETATLKCYPIPRHDTVYWYQQGPGQDPQFLISFYEKMQSDKGSIPDRFSAQQFSDYHSELNMSSLELGDSALYFCASSSRAREQYFGPGTRLTVT.

Comment on this clonotype: An end of the junction does not agree with germline; a read error may underlie this. The rearrangement uses TRBV24-1 and TRBJ2-1; 9 bases map to TRBD1. This CDR3 comprises 15 residues. The germline gives CDR1 KGHDR, CDR2 SFDVKD. The CDR3 reads CTTSDTGTGNNEQFF. The CDR3 region has the DNA TGTACCACCAGTGATACCGGGACAGGGAACAATGAGCAGTTCTTC.

The genes are TRBV28 and TRBJ1-1, with 11 bases matching TRBD1. The V and J ends lost 4 bases and 7 bases, in that order; junction bases with no gene match: 5. The CDR3 contains 14 residues. Germline lookup yields CDR1 MDHEN and CDR2 SYDVKM. CDR3 amino acids: CASSSWTGGLEAFF. The CDR3 bases are TGTGCCAGCAGTTCCTGGACAGGGGGCCTTGAAGCTTTCTTT.

This clonotype was observed a few times. Being one base from a much bigger clone, this may be a read error. The chain joins TRBV3-1 to TRBJ2-1; D unclear. CDR1 and CDR2 from the germline V gene are LGHDT and YNNKEL (reference sequence). The CDR3 runs to 16 residues. CDR3 loop: CASSQDKLRSVNERFF. Written as DNA, the CDR3 is TGTGCCAGCAGCCAAGATAAGTTGAGGTCCGTCAATGAGCGGTTCTTC.